The next 19 T cell receptor beta chains were all read from a single sample in a study of blood T cell repertoires in COVID-19. Method: immunoSEQ multiplex PCR; TCRdb's copy keeps in-frame clones and lacks some. The sample contains fewer than 65,000 clones, more than 90% of which appear only once. The sample taken for sequencing was peripheral blood. Receptors were obtained from a man aged 45-65 years with acute or convalescent COVID-19.

The V call is TRBV5-4, the J call TRBJ2-2; 9 bases agree with TRBD2. Germline CDR1 is SGHNT and CDR2 is YYREEE (reference sequence). The V and J ends lost 5 bases and 5 bases, in that order; junction bases with no gene match: 4. The CDR3 loop spans 14 amino acids. CDR3 DNA: TGTGCCAGCAGGGGGACTAGCTTGACCGGGGAGCTGTTTTTT. It is translated as CASRGTSLTGELFF.

The CDR3 loop reads CASSSSYEQYF. CDR3 in DNA: TGCGCCAGCAGCTCCTCTTACGAGCAGTACTTC. The chain has TRBV5-1 and TRBJ2-7; no clear D gene. The CDR3 is 11 residues long. Per the germline V gene, CDR1 is SGHRS and CDR2 is YFSETQ. V was trimmed by 3 bases and J by 4 bases, leaving 5 bases between them.

The chain recombines TRBV4-3 with TRBJ1-4; TRBD1 aligns across 9 bases. Trimming at V came to 0 bases and at J to 6 bases, leaving 5 bases not matched to a gene. This CDR3 region has 16 residues. Germline CDR1 reads LGHNA; CDR2 reads YSLEER. CDR3 DNA: TGCGCCAGCAGCCAAGATTGGGGACAGGGTGATGAAAAACTGTTTTTT. Encoded protein: CASSQDWGQGDEKLFF.

DNA of the CDR3: TGTGCCACCAGCACTATGGACAATGAGCAGTTCTTC. The encoded protein is CATSTMDNEQFF. The rearrangement uses TRBV15 and TRBJ2-1; D not certain. Germline V gives CDR1 LNHNV, CDR2 YYDKDF (reference sequence). The CDR3 sequence is 12 residues long. Trimming stripped 4 bases from V and 5 bases from J, with 6 bases between. Together with reference TRBV15 and TRBJ2-1, the CDR3 gives the full variable domain: DAMVIQNPRYQVTQFGKPVTLSCSQTLNHNVMYWYQQKSSQAPKLLFHYYDKDFNNEADTPDNFQSRRPNTSFCFLDIRSPGLGDTAMYLCATSTMDNEQFFGPGTRLTVL.

This clone was seen once. The V and J genes are TRBV6-5 and TRBJ2-3; possibly TRBD2 for D (5 bases). Trimming removed 8 bases from V and 2 bases from J, with 17 bases in between. From germline, CDR1 is MNHEY and CDR2 SVGAGI. The CDR3 consists of 15 residues. Here the CDR3 reads CASGDGIHITDTQYF. CDR3 nucleotides: TGTGCCAGCGGCGACGGGATACATATCACAGATACGCAGTATTTT.

This clone came up once. This chain links TRBV18 with TRBJ2-7; 8 bases match TRBD1. The CDR3 covers 14 residues. With V trimmed by 5 bases and J by 3 bases, 6 bases remained unmatched. In germline, CDR1 is KGHSH, CDR2 LQKENI. The CDR3 coding sequence is TGTGCCAGCTCAATTGGACAGGGAGTCTACGAGCAGTACTTC. Translating gives CASSIGQGVYEQYF.

CDR3 protein: CASSPGLGKFF. The CDR3 DNA reads TGTGCCAGCAGCCCGGGACTAGGAAAGTTCTTC. The rearrangement uses TRBV12-3 or TRBV12-4 and TRBJ2-1; TRBD2 agrees at 8 bases. The CDR3 length is 11 residues. J gave up 14 bases and V 6 bases, and 6 bases lay outside the gene matches.

This sequence joins TRBV5-1 and TRBJ2-3; D is undetermined. CDR3 length: 13 amino acids. Germline-derived CDR1 and CDR2 are SGHRS and YFSETQ. Trimming removed 4 bases from V and 0 bases from J, with 6 bases in between. CDR3 sequence: CASSVISTDTQYF. CDR3 nucleotide sequence: TGCGCCAGCAGCGTTATCAGCACAGATACGCAGTATTTT.

The genes are TRBV6-5 and TRBJ2-1; 12 bases are shared with TRBD2. Germline V CDR1 and CDR2: MNHEY, SVGAGI. This CDR3 has 16 residues. The ends lost 0 bases at V and 6 bases at J; junction bases unmatched: 3. The CDR3 nucleotides are TGTGCCAGCAGTTACTCCCTAGCGGGAGGGGTCAATGAGCAGTTCTTC. Protein: CASSYSLAGGVNEQFF.

V usage is TRBV18 and J usage is TRBJ2-3, with unresolved D. From germline, CDR1 is KGHSH and CDR2 LQKENI. This CDR3 is built from 15 residues. Deletions cut 3 bases from V and 3 bases from J, with 13 bases between. The CDR3 DNA is TGTGCCAGCTCACCTTCCCTAGGTGCGACAGATACGCAGTATTTT. Residues: CASSPSLGATDTQYF.

V gene TRBV4-2 combines with J gene TRBJ2-7; D is unclear. Germline assignment: CDR1 LGHNA and CDR2 YNFKEQ. The CDR3 runs to 13 residues. Trimming pared 0 bases from V and 3 bases from J, leaving 6 bases between. The CDR3 coding sequence is TGTGCCAGCAGCCAAGATGAGGACTACGAGCAGTACTTC. The encoded protein is CASSQDEDYEQYF.

The chain is built from TRBV2 and TRBJ1-2; tentative D call: TRBD1 (5 bases). Between the trimmed V and J ends, which lost 6 bases and 6 bases, there was a span of 17 bases. This CDR3 comprises 14 residues. Germline V lookup: CDR1 SNHLY, CDR2 FYNNEI. DNA of the CDR3: TGTGCCAGCAGGAGCCCAGGGCGCGCCAATGGCTACACCTTC. Translating it yields CASRSPGRANGYTF. Full variable domain (rest looked up from reference TRBV2 and TRBJ1-2): EPEVTQTPSHQVTQMGQEVILRCVPISNHLYFYWYRQILGQKVEFLVSFYNNEISEKSEIFDDQFSVERPDGSNFTLKIRSTKLEDSAMYFCASRSPGRANGYTFGSGTRLTVV.

The chain combines TRBV19 with TRBJ2-5, with D possibly being TRBD1 (7 bases). The CDR3 length is 16 residues. Trimming left V 3 bases short and J 2 bases short, with 16 bases between. CDR1 is LNHDA and CDR2 is SQIVND in the germline V gene (reference sequence). In nucleotides, the CDR3 is TGTGCCAGTAGTATGGCAGGGGGAGGATTGCAAGAGACCCAGTACTTC. As protein: CASSMAGGGLQETQYF.

The V gene is TRBV7-2, the J gene TRBJ2-3, with 13 bases aligning to TRBD2. J was trimmed by 1 base and V by 4 bases; bases with no gene match: 8. The CDR3 is 18 residues long. Germline V gene data show CDR1 as SGHTA and CDR2 as FQGNSA. The CDR3 bases are TGTGCCAGCAGCTCCCCTCCAGGACTAGCGGGAGGCACAGATACGCAGTATTTT. As protein: CASSSPPGLAGGTDTQYF.

The J gene is TRBJ1-1, the V gene TRBV25-1, with TRBD1 matching 8 bases. The CDR3 is 14 amino acids. Per germline, CDR1 MGHDK and CDR2 SYGVNS. V shed 4 bases, J shed 1 base, and the junction held 2 bases outside the gene matches. The CDR3 protein is CASSVDRGNTEAFF. In nucleotides, the CDR3 is TGTGCCAGCAGTGTCGACAGGGGGAACACTGAAGCTTTCTTT.

This chain uses TRBV11-2 with TRBJ2-5; D may be TRBD2 (5 bases). V gave up 1 base and J gave up 5 bases, with 11 bases separating them. The CDR3 length is 14 residues. CDR1 and CDR2 from the germline V gene are SGHAT and FQNNGV. The CDR3 DNA is TGTGCCAGCAGCTTAGCTCGGTCGGGGGAGACCCAGTACTTC. The encoded protein is CASSLARSGETQYF. The full variable domain, its missing parts supplied by reference TRBV11-2 and TRBJ2-5, is EAGVAQSPRYKIIEKRQSVAFWCNPISGHATLYWYQQILGQGPKLLIQFQNNGVVDDSQLPKDRFSAERLKGVDSTLKIQPAKLEDSAVYLCASSLARSGETQYFGPGTRLLVL.

The genes are TRBV19 and TRBJ1-1; unclear D gene. Per the germline V gene, CDR1 is LNHDA and CDR2 is SQIVND (reference sequence). The CDR3 is 12 amino acids. V lost 4 bases and J lost 5, with 8 bases in between. This CDR3 reads CASSTTRTEAFF. The CDR3 nucleotides read TGTGCCAGTAGTACTACGCGGACTGAAGCTTTCTTT.

The rearrangement uses TRBV5-4 and TRBJ2-5, with unresolved D. Trimming cost V 0 bases and J 2 bases, with 8 bases left between them. Germline CDR1 and CDR2: SGHNT and YYREEE (reference sequence). There are 14 residues in the CDR3. The CDR3 spells CASSLEWRQETQYF. CDR3 DNA: TGTGCCAGCAGCTTGGAATGGAGACAAGAGACCCAGTACTTC.

The CDR3: CATSDAGQISGANVLTF. Here the CDR3 DNA reads TGTGCCACCAGTGATGCGGGACAGATCTCTGGGGCCAACGTCCTGACTTTC. The chain has TRBV24-1 and TRBJ2-6, with D tentatively TRBD1 (7 bases). Trimming left V 3 bases short and J 0 bases short, with 11 bases between. This CDR3 is built from 17 residues. Looked up from germline, CDR1 is KGHDR and CDR2 is SFDVKD.